Below, 22 T cell receptor beta chains from the same sample are listed, as sequenced in a study of T cells after yellow fever vaccination. TCRdb used MiXCR to reprocess the 5' RACE reads, holding one entry per CDR3 protein. The profile shows over 110,000 distinct CDR3 sequences, about 8% of them singletons. Specimen: CD4+ T cells sorted from PBMCs, collected 5 days after the yellow fever booster vaccination. The receptor source for this set is a man aged 30 to 45 who received the YFV17D yellow fever vaccine.

This clonotype came up many times. The V gene is TRBV20-1, the J gene TRBJ2-1; tentatively, D is TRBD2 (6 bases). Germline-derived CDR1 and CDR2 are DFQATT and SNEGSKA (reference sequence). The CDR3 length is 13 residues. V was cut by 2 bases and J by 4 bases, with 9 bases left in between. The CDR3 loop reads CSARWDLYNEQFF. The CDR3 nucleotides are TGCAGTGCTAGATGGGACTTATACAATGAGCAGTTCTTC.

In this sample, this clonotype turned up many times. The V call is TRBV18, the J call TRBJ2-3; 8 bases align to TRBD1. V dropped 1 base and J dropped 5; count of bases not matched to a gene: 8. CDR1 and CDR2 from the germline V gene are KGHSH and LQKENI. The CDR3 loop spans 16 amino acids. The CDR3: CASSPQDRVEGDTQYF. DNA of the CDR3: TGTGCCAGCTCACCACAGGACAGGGTCGAGGGAGATACGCAGTATTTT.

This clonotype was observed many times. CDR3 protein: CASSQGTTHEQYF. CDR3 nucleotide sequence: TGTGCCAGCAGCCAGGGGACTACCCACGAGCAGTACTTC. The rearrangement uses TRBV3-1 and TRBJ2-7, with 7 bases identical to TRBD2. The CDR3 totals 13 residues. J lost 5 bases, V lost 3 bases, and 4 bases had no gene match. Germline assignment: CDR1 LGHDT and CDR2 YNNKEL (reference sequence).

On this clonotype: A single base separates this from a much larger clone, so it may be a read error. This chain uses TRBV5-6 with TRBJ2-7, with D perhaps matching TRBD2 (5 bases). V gave up 0 bases and J gave up 2 bases, with 12 bases separating them. The CDR3 spans 15 residues. Germline loops: CDR1 SGHDT, CDR2 YYEEEE. CDR3 in DNA: TGTGCCAGCAGCTTGGGAGGGCATACGCCCTACGAGCAGTACTTC. Amino acids: CASSLGGHTPYEQYF.

This clonotype was observed at least ten times. The rearrangement joins TRBV6-5 to TRBJ2-4, with D possibly being TRBD1 or TRBD2 (6 bases each). Trimming shortened V by 0 bases and J by 3 bases, and 15 bases separated the two germline ends. CDR3 length: 17 residues. In germline, CDR1 is MNHEY, CDR2 SVGAGI. CDR3 loop: CASSYSRFGGHKNIQYF. DNA for the CDR3: TGTGCCAGCAGTTACTCCCGGTTCGGGGGACACAAAAACATTCAGTACTTC.

The table lists this clonotype with many counts. The rearrangement uses TRBV20-1 and TRBJ2-5; no clear D gene. CDR3 length equals 16 residues. Germline V lookup: CDR1 DFQATT, CDR2 SNEGSKA (reference sequence). Between the trimmed V and J ends, which lost 2 bases and 1 base, there was a span of 17 bases. The CDR3 nucleotides are TGCAGTGCTAGACCCCCGGGCTACCGACTCCAAGAGACCCAGTACTTC. Its protein is CSARPPGYRLQETQYF.

This clonotype has a count of ten or more. The J gene is TRBJ1-1, the V gene TRBV5-5; unclear D gene. CDR1 and CDR2 from the germline V gene are SGHKS and YYEKEE (reference sequence). V dropped 1 base and J dropped 5 bases, with 18 bases sitting between them. The CDR3 runs to 16 residues. CDR3 amino acids: CASSLISEGRKTEAFF. CDR3 sequence (DNA): TGTGCCAGCAGCTTGATTTCAGAGGGAAGAAAGACTGAAGCTTTCTTT.

This clonotype was counted many times. The gene calls are TRBV4-2 and TRBJ1-1; D unresolved. The CDR3 contains 16 residues. V gave up 0 bases and J gave up 1 base, with 12 bases separating them. Germline values: CDR1 LGHNA, CDR2 YNFKEQ. In nucleotides, the CDR3 is TGTGCCAGCAGCCAAGATATCGCCAGATCGAACACTGAAGCTTTCTTT. Translation: CASSQDIARSNTEAFF.

This clonotype was recorded many times. This sequence joins TRBV7-2 and TRBJ2-2; no clear D gene. From germline, CDR1 is SGHTA and CDR2 FQGNSA. CDR3 length: 15 residues. Trimming shortened V by 5 bases and J by 6 bases, and 16 bases separated the two germline ends. This CDR3 is CASSPQRNRPGELFF. In DNA form, the CDR3 reads TGTGCCAGCAGCCCGCAACGAAACCGTCCCGGGGAGCTGTTTTTT.

This chain connects TRBV5-1 to TRBJ1-6; D is undetermined. The V gene lost 0 bases and the J gene lost 11 bases, with 9 bases spanning the gap. In germline, CDR1 is SGHRS, CDR2 YFSETQ. The CDR3 has 13 amino acids. In nucleotides, the CDR3 is TGCGCCAGCAGCTTGGGAGCGGCGGCACCCCTCCACTTT. Translation: CASSLGAAAPLHF.

This clonotype came up a few times. The rearrangement uses TRBV3-1 and TRBJ2-7, with 8 positions matching TRBD1. V lost 5 bases, J lost 5 bases, and 2 bases stayed unmatched. This CDR3 region has 12 residues. Germline CDR1 and CDR2: LGHDT and YNNKEL (reference sequence). Written as DNA, the CDR3 is TGTGCCAGCAGCTGGACAGGGAACGAGCAGTACTTC. The encoded protein is CASSWTGNEQYF.

This clonotype was counted many times. The chain has TRBV7-2 and TRBJ2-7, with unresolved D. Between the trimmed V and J ends, which lost 0 bases and 3 bases, there was a span of 12 bases. This CDR3 is built from 15 residues. Germline-derived CDR1 and CDR2 are SGHTA and FQGNSA. The CDR3 nucleotides are TGTGCCAGCAGCTTAGCGGGGAAGAGAATCTACGAGCAGTACTTC. Protein: CASSLAGKRIYEQYF.

This clonotype was observed at least ten times. The gene calls are TRBV7-2 and TRBJ2-2; a weak D match, TRBD1 (6 bases). V lost 5 bases, J lost 2 bases, and 9 bases lay in between. From germline, CDR1 is SGHTA and CDR2 FQGNSA. The CDR3 loop spans 14 amino acids. The CDR3 DNA sequence: TGTGCCAGCAGCGTGACAGGAAACACCGGGGAGCTGTTTTTT. This gives the protein CASSVTGNTGELFF.

The sample holds many counts of this clonotype. The chain has TRBV7-2 and TRBJ2-1; 14 nucleotides line up with TRBD2. The junction had 9 bases not matched to a gene; V was cut back by 5 bases and J by 9 bases. CDR3 length equals 16 residues. Germline values: CDR1 SGHTA, CDR2 FQGNSA. CDR3 nucleotides: TGTGCCAGCAGCACGACGACTAGCGGGAGGGCCACTGAGCAGTTCTTC. Its translation is CASSTTTSGRATEQFF. Using reference TRBV7-2 and TRBJ2-1 for the parts outside the CDR3, the full variable domain is GAGVSQSPSNKVTEKGKDVELRCDPISGHTALYWYRQSLGQGLEFLIYFQGNSAPDKSGLPSDRFSAERTGGSVSTLTIQRTQQEDSAVYLCASSTTTSGRATEQFFGPGTRLTVL.

This clonotype occurred many times. The V and J genes are TRBV12-3 or TRBV12-4 and TRBJ1-5; D is ambiguous. This CDR3 is built from 13 residues. Between the trimmed V and J ends, which lost 6 bases and 4 bases, there was a span of 10 bases. The CDR3 is CASSLTGNQPQHF. The CDR3 bases are TGTGCCAGCAGCCTCACGGGGAATCAGCCCCAGCATTTT.

This clonotype was counted at least ten times. Here the CDR3 DNA reads TGCAGTGCTAGAGATCTCTACAAGGGGAATCAGCCCCAGCATTTT. Translated: CSARDLYKGNQPQHF. The chain joins TRBV20-1 to TRBJ1-5; TRBD1 might be the D (5 bases). The germline V gene has CDR1 DFQATT and CDR2 SNEGSKA (reference sequence). This CDR3 comprises 15 residues. Trimming took 0 bases from V and 4 from J, leaving 13 bases between them.

About this clonotype: One junction end does not reproduce the germline sequence, and a read error may be involved. V is TRBV10-3 and J is TRBJ2-3; 12 bases map to TRBD2. The CDR3 has 19 amino acids. From germline, CDR1 is ENHRY and CDR2 SYGVKD. The CDR3 protein is CALSLRTSGNAAHTDTQYF. The CDR3 DNA is TGTGCCCTCAGTCTCAGGACTAGCGGGAATGCGGCGCACACAGATACGCAGTATTTT.

The chain employs TRBV2 and TRBJ1-2; D unresolved. Germline lookup yields CDR1 SNHLY and CDR2 FYNNEI. Trimming took off 11 bases at V and 6 bases at J, with 16 bases between the two ends. The CDR3 length is 12 residues. CDR3 sequence: CASCWGSDGYTF. In DNA form, the CDR3 reads TGTGCCTCGTGTTGGGGTTCTGATGGCTACACCTTC.

At least ten counts were recorded for this clonotype. This chain links TRBV28 with TRBJ2-6; possibly TRBD1 for D (5 bases). The germline V gene encodes CDR1 MDHEN and CDR2 SYDVKM. The V end was cut by 2 bases, the J end by 11 bases, with 13 bases between. The CDR3 sequence is 14 residues long. The CDR3 DNA follows: TGTGCCAGCAGTTTAGGTGGCAGGGTCTACGTCCTGACTTTC. Translating gives CASSLGGRVYVLTF. The full variable domain, with the rest looked up from reference TRBV28 and TRBJ2-6, is DVKVTQSSRYLVKRTGEKVFLECVQDMDHENMFWYRQDPGLGLRLIYFSYDVKMKEKGDIPEGYSVSREKKERFSLILESASTNQTSMYLCASSLGGRVYVLTFGAGSRLTVL.

V gene TRBV6-1 combines with J gene TRBJ2-3; 13 bases agree with TRBD2. In germline, CDR1 is MNHNS, CDR2 SASEGT. CDR3 length: 17 amino acids. Trimming removed 7 bases from V and 5 bases from J; junction bases left unmatched: 12. The CDR3 loop reads CASNPAGTSGIVDTQYF. The CDR3 region has the DNA TGTGCCAGCAATCCAGCCGGGACTAGCGGGATAGTAGATACGCAGTATTTT.

This clonotype was detected many times. The rearrangement joins TRBV2 to TRBJ2-5; 7 bases match TRBD1. Trimming removed 6 bases from V and 5 bases from J; junction bases left unmatched: 6. CDR3 length: 13 amino acids. Germline V gene lookup returns CDR1 SNHLY and CDR2 FYNNEI. In DNA, the CDR3 is TGTGCCAGCAGCAAACAGGGGTGGGAGACCCAGTACTTC. This encodes CASSKQGWETQYF. Full variable domain (remainder filled in from reference TRBV2 and TRBJ2-5): EPEVTQTPSHQVTQMGQEVILRCVPISNHLYFYWYRQILGQKVEFLVSFYNNEISEKSEIFDDQFSVERPDGSNFTLKIRSTKLEDSAMYFCASSKQGWETQYFGPGTRLLVL.

This clonotype has more than one count but fewer than ten. V and J are TRBV9 and TRBJ2-2; D gene ambiguous. V lost 1 base and J lost 6, with 7 bases in between. Germline V gene lookup returns CDR1 SGDLS and CDR2 YYNGEE. The CDR3 runs 13 residues. CDR3 region: CASSVISAGELFF. The CDR3 DNA is TGTGCCAGCAGCGTAATTTCCGCCGGGGAGCTGTTTTTT. Full variable domain (missing parts from reference TRBV9 and TRBJ2-2): DSGVTQTPKHLITATGQRVTLRCSPRSGDLSVYWYQQSLDQGLQFLIQYYNGEERAKGNILERFSAQQFPDLHSELNLSSLELGDSALYFCASSVISAGELFFGEGSRLTVL.